A selection of T cell receptor beta chains follows, all from one sample in a study of post-analysis software for immune sequencing data. One entry per CDR3 protein, called by TCRdb with MiXCR from the PCR reads. The table has 600,000 to 700,000 distinct CDR3 sequences, approximately 59% seen once. Sequenced material: blood. The receptors were sampled from a girl aged 2-15 years with multiple sclerosis. Each CDR3 is given without its conserved first and last residue. The order of the fields is CDR3 length, V gene, clone size, J gene, CDR3 protein. Clone sizes are given selectively: once, few, many, or a class where the clone is expanded.

CDR3 length: 13
V gene: TRBV29-1
clone size: NA
J gene: TRBJ2-7
CDR3 protein: SVEGGTPSGSGQY

CDR3 length: 13
V gene: TRBV25-1
clone size: NA
J gene: TRBJ2-1
CDR3 protein: ASRARDRDSGEQF

CDR3 length: 11
V gene: TRBV2
clone size: NA
J gene: TRBJ1-5
CDR3 protein: ASRRTGTQPQH

CDR3 length: 11
V gene: TRBV6-1
clone size: few
J gene: TRBJ2-5
CDR3 protein: ASGTGGRETQY

CDR3 length: 12
V gene: TRBV20-1
clone size: NA
J gene: TRBJ1-2
CDR3 protein: SARDFRGAVGYT

CDR3 length: 15
V gene: TRBV18
clone size: few
J gene: TRBJ2-7
CDR3 protein: ASSPVVLGPASYEQY

CDR3 length: 13
V gene: TRBV6-1
clone size: once
J gene: TRBJ1-4
CDR3 protein: ASTRQGMANEKLF

CDR3 length: 12
V gene: TRBV18
clone size: NA
J gene: TRBJ2-5
CDR3 protein: ASSPGGQRETQY

CDR3 length: 13
V gene: TRBV7-2
clone size: once
J gene: TRBJ1-2
CDR3 protein: ASSLTTVGSYGYT

CDR3 length: 12
V gene: TRBV6-5
clone size: few
J gene: TRBJ1-2
CDR3 protein: ASRGDRPNYGYT

CDR3 length: 11
V gene: TRBV4-3
clone size: NA
J gene: TRBJ1-2
CDR3 protein: ASSPREGYGYT

CDR3 length: 11
V gene: TRBV5-1
clone size: NA
J gene: TRBJ1-1
CDR3 protein: ASSLAGTEEAF

CDR3 length: 15
V gene: TRBV6-6
clone size: NA
J gene: TRBJ2-1
CDR3 protein: ASSYPCSAGGRDEQF

CDR3 length: 13
V gene: TRBV12-3/TRBV12-4
clone size: few
J gene: TRBJ2-1
CDR3 protein: ASSFLAGGGNEQF

CDR3 length: 11
V gene: TRBV6-5
clone size: few
J gene: TRBJ2-6
CDR3 protein: ASSYAGANVLT

CDR3 length: 15
V gene: TRBV13
clone size: once
J gene: TRBJ2-6
CDR3 protein: ASSGRAARSGANVLT

CDR3 length: 11
V gene: TRBV29-1
clone size: few
J gene: TRBJ2-4
CDR3 protein: SPEGLAKNIQY

CDR3 length: 13
V gene: TRBV20-1
clone size: NA
J gene: TRBJ2-3
CDR3 protein: SARPASGSTDTQY

CDR3 length: 10
V gene: TRBV28
clone size: NA
J gene: TRBJ2-3
CDR3 protein: ASSLRQNTQY

CDR3 length: 13
V gene: TRBV6-2/TRBV6-3
clone size: NA
J gene: TRBJ2-5
CDR3 protein: ASRPVAAGDYKQY

CDR3 length: 13
V gene: TRBV6-5
clone size: few
J gene: TRBJ2-5
CDR3 protein: ASSYSGKYQETQY

CDR3 length: 10
V gene: TRBV25-1
clone size: NA
J gene: TRBJ1-1
CDR3 protein: ATQQGSTEAF

CDR3 length: 12
V gene: TRBV20-1
clone size: NA
J gene: TRBJ2-7
CDR3 protein: SASGRPTTYEQY

CDR3 length: 13
V gene: TRBV5-1
clone size: once
J gene: TRBJ1-1
CDR3 protein: ASSLEGGRNTEAF

CDR3 length: 13
V gene: TRBV6-5
clone size: few
J gene: TRBJ2-7
CDR3 protein: ASSYLGQRYHEQY

CDR3 length: 13
V gene: TRBV30
clone size: NA
J gene: TRBJ2-7
CDR3 protein: AWSVSLAGAHEQY

CDR3 length: 12
V gene: TRBV3-1
clone size: few
J gene: TRBJ1-2
CDR3 protein: ASSPLGQSYGYT

CDR3 length: 12
V gene: TRBV20-1
clone size: NA
J gene: TRBJ1-2
CDR3 protein: SANFMGTNYGYT

CDR3 length: 16
V gene: TRBV3-1
clone size: few
J gene: TRBJ2-5
CDR3 protein: ASSQVRGSFLNQETQY

CDR3 length: 16
V gene: TRBV7-2
clone size: NA
J gene: TRBJ2-5
CDR3 protein: ASSSLSKSGGLQETQY

CDR3 length: 13
V gene: TRBV7-9
clone size: NA
J gene: TRBJ2-2
CDR3 protein: ASSSRLVDTGELF

CDR3 length: 14
V gene: TRBV6-1
clone size: few
J gene: TRBJ2-3
CDR3 protein: ASSEMAGGHTDTQY

CDR3 length: 13
V gene: TRBV6-5
clone size: NA
J gene: TRBJ1-2
CDR3 protein: ASRGTDPFPYGYT

CDR3 length: 9
V gene: TRBV29-1
clone size: few
J gene: TRBJ2-5
CDR3 protein: SSGTSETQY

CDR3 length: 15
V gene: TRBV4-2
clone size: NA
J gene: TRBJ2-7
CDR3 protein: ASSHRRGGTSGYEQY

CDR3 length: 11
V gene: TRBV12-3/TRBV12-4
clone size: few
J gene: TRBJ2-7
CDR3 protein: ASYTHSWYEQY